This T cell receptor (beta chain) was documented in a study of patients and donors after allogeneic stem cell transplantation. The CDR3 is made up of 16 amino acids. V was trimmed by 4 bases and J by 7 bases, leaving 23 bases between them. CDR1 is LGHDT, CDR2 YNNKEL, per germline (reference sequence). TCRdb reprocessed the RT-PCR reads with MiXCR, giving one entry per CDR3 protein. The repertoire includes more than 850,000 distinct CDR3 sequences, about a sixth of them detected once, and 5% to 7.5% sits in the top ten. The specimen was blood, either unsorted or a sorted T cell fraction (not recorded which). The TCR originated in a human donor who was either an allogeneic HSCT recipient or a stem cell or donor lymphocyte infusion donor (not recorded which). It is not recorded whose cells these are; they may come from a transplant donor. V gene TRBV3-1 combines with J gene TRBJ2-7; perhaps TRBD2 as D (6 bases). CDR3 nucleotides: TGTGCCAGCAGCCCTCAACGGGACTCTCGTGGATTGGAGCAGTACTTC. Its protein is CASSPQRDSRGLEQYF.